The 2 T cell receptor beta chains listed next were all sequenced from one sample in a study of cytomegalovirus exposure and HLA in healthy donors (dated by TCRdb to the late 2010s). Preparation of the library involved the immunoSEQ multiplex PCR assay. A mixture of 60 forward primers for TCR Vbeta segments and 13 reverse primers for TCR Jbeta segments was used in the multiplex PCR. Held by TCRdb, this immuneACCESS table contains in-frame sequences only and omits some clones. Under half of the omission traces to an unresolved V gene where checked; the cause of the rest is unknown. The sample records over 150,000 clones, around 80% of which are singletons. Clones ranked in the top ten supply approximately 2.3% of the sample. The sequenced sample consisted of PBMCs. The receptors were gathered from a man aged 40-49 years in good health and CMV-seronegative.

In this sample, this clone turned up once. The V gene is TRBV28, the J gene TRBJ2-3; a weak D match, TRBD2 (5 bases). Trimming left V 3 bases short and J 4 bases short, with 11 bases between. CDR1 and CDR2 (germline): MDHEN, SYDVKM. CDR3 length: 14 amino acids. CDR3 residues: CASSFPGLADTQYF. The CDR3, as DNA: TGTGCCAGCAGTTTCCCTGGACTTGCAGATACGCAGTATTTT.

As for this clone: One end of the junction does not line up with germline, which may come from a read error. The rearrangement uses TRBV7-9 and TRBJ1-1, with D perhaps matching TRBD1 (5 bases). The germline CDR1 and CDR2 sequences are SEHNR and FQNEAQ (reference sequence). The CDR3 loop spans 15 amino acids. Here the CDR3 reads CSRVDRGKANTEAFF. In nucleotides, the CDR3 is TGTTCCAGAGTAGATCGGGGGAAAGCCAACACTGAAGCTTTCTTT.